The clone carrying this T cell receptor (beta chain) showed up just a few times. What it recognizes is unknown. The data were taken from a study of beta chain features in type 1 diabetes. General observations from the study: There was a moderate but significant shortening of TCRB CDR3s in all four CD4+ subsets of Type 1 diabetes patients.

The whole isolated RNA underwent reverse transcription, so sequencing captured expressed TCRB transcripts. Measured with immunoSEQ multiplex PCR; TCRdb has only the in-frame clones, and not every one. The sample lists under 250,000 clones; 25% to 35% were seen once. Markers CD45RO/CCR7/CD25/CD127/CD95/CD27 served to sort CD4+ naive, central memory, regulatory and stem cell-like memory cells. This receptor was taken from a man under 40 in good health. The sample consisted of central memory CD4+ T cells from blood.

The CDR3 loop reads CASSPPGYPTEQFF. As DNA, the CDR3 is TGTGCCAGCAGCCCGCCCGGCTACCCGACTGAGCAGTTCTTC. J is TRBJ2-1 and V is TRBV7-9; D ambiguous. CDR1 SEHNR and CDR2 FQNEAQ come from the germline V gene (reference sequence). With 5 bases removed from V and 9 bases from J, the gap between germline ends came to 17 bases. This CDR3 contains 14 residues.